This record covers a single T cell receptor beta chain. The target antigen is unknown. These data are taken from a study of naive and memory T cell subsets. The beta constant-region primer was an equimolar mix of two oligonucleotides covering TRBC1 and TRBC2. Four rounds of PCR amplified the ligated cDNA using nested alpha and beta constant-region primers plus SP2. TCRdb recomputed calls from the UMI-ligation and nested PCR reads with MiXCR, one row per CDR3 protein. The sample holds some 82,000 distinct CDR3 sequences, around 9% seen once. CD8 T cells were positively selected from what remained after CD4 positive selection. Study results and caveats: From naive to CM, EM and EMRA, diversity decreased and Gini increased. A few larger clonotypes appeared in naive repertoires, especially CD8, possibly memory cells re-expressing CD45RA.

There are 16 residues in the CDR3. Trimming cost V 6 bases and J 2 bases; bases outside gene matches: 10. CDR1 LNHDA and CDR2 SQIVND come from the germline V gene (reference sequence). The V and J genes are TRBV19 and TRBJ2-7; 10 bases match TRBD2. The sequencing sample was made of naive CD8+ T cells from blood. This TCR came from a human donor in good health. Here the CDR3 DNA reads TGTGCCAGTAGCCCGAGGTCTAGCGGGAGTCCCTACGAGCAGTACTTC. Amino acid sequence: CASSPRSSGSPYEQYF.